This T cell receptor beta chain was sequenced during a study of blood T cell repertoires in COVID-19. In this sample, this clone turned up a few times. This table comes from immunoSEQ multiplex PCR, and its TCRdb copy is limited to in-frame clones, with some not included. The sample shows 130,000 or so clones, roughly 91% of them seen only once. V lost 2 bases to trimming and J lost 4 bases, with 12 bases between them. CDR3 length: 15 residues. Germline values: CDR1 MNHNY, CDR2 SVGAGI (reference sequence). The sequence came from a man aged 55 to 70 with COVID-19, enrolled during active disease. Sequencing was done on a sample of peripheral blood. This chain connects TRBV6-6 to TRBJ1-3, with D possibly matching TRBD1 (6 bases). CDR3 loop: CASSYDGQKGNTIYF. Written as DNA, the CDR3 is TGTGCCAGCAGTTACGACGGACAGAAAGGAAACACCATATATTTT.